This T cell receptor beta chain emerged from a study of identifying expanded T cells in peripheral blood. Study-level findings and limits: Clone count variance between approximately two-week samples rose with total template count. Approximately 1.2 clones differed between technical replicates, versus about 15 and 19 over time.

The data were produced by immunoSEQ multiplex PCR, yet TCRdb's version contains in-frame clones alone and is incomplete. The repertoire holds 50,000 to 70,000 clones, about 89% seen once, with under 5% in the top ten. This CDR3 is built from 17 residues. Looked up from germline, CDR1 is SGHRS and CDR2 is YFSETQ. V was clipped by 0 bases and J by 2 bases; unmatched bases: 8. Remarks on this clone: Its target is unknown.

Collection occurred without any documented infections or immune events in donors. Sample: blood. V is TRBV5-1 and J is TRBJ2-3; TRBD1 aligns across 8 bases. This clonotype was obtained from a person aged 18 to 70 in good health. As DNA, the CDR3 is TGCGCCAGCAGCTTGGGGACAGGGTCGGCCTCCACAGATACGCAGTATTTT. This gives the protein CASSLGTGSASTDTQYF.